The clone carrying this TCR beta chain was picked up many times. The CDR3 spans 14 residues. The V end lost 6 bases, the J end lost 5 bases, and 14 bases lay between the germline ends. The germline gives CDR1 DFQATT, CDR2 SNEGSKA (reference sequence). The data are from a study of early T cells in non-severe SARS-CoV-2 infection. TCRdb analysed the 5' RACE reads with MiXCR anew, one entry per CDR3 protein. The data hold about 81,000 distinct CDR3 sequences, with around 15% observed a single time. The V and J genes are TRBV20-1 and TRBJ1-6, with D possibly TRBD1 on 6 matching bases. Sequencing was performed on whole blood. The receptor was derived from an adult who was a healthcare worker with PCR-confirmed SARS-CoV-2 infection or an uninfected control (not recorded which). CDR3 protein: CSAGEGGDNSPLHF. The CDR3 DNA reads TGCAGTGCGGGCGAGGGGGGAGATAATTCACCCCTCCACTTT.